Listed below are T cell receptor beta chains from one sample, sequenced in a study of T cell responses to AZD1222 COVID-19 vaccine. Using immunoSEQ multiplex PCR, the repertoire was profiled, and TCRdb retains in-frame clones only, with some absent. The sample includes approximately 220,000 clones, under 95% of them seen just once. Sequencing used peripheral blood, obtained on day 0 of MenACWY control vaccination. These receptors were collected from an adult in good health. Both conserved end residues are part of each CDR3. A D gene is named only where the DNA matches it firmly. Rows give clone size only sometimes, using once, few, many, or a class for an expanded clone.

TRBJ2-1,-,TRBD2,TRBV24-1,CATSDPTSGGAGEQFF,TGTGCCACCAGTGACCCGACTAGCGGGGGGGCAGGTGAGCAGTTCTTC
TRBJ2-5,-,TRBD2,TRBV7-8,CASILAGEETQYF,TGTGCCAGCATCCTAGCGGGGGAAGAGACCCAGTACTTC
TRBJ1-1,few,-,TRBV9,CASSVDPRLGTEAFF,TGTGCCAGCAGCGTAGACCCCCGGCTGGGGACTGAAGCTTTCTTT
TRBJ2-1,-,-,TRBV7-9,CASSLGVLGIDEQFF,TGTGCCAGCAGCCTTGGGGTCTTAGGGATCGATGAGCAGTTCTTC
TRBJ1-1,few,-,TRBV5-6,CASSFGTGNRDTEAFF,TGTGCCAGCAGCTTTGGTACAGGTAATAGGGACACTGAAGCTTTCTTT
TRBJ1-3,-,-,TRBV5-1,CASSAGTLPSGNTIYF,TGCGCCAGCAGCGCCGGGACACTTCCCTCTGGAAACACCATATATTTT
TRBJ1-2,-,-,TRBV6-2/TRBV6-3,CASSPTAYGYTF,TGTGCCAGCAGTCCGACAGCCTATGGCTACACCTTC
TRBJ2-6,-,-,TRBV27,CASSFGAPLSGANVLTF,TGTGCCAGCAGTTTTGGGGCCCCACTCTCTGGGGCCAACGTCCTGACTTTC
TRBJ1-1,-,-,TRBV7-9,CASSSTGNTEAFF,TGTGCCAGCAGCTCGACGGGGAACACTGAAGCTTTCTTT
TRBJ1-1,few,-,TRBV30,CAWKINRQNTEAFF,TGTGCCTGGAAGATCAACAGACAAAACACTGAAGCTTTCTTT
TRBJ1-6,-,TRBD1,TRBV4-1,CASSQDLRQGSGSPLHF,TGCGCCAGCAGCCAAGATCTCCGACAGGGATCCGGTTCACCCCTCCACTTT
TRBJ1-2,-,-,TRBV28,CASSLTQLKGGYTF,TGTGCCAGCAGTTTAACTCAGCTTAAAGGTGGCTACACCTTC
TRBJ2-2,few,TRBD1,TRBV2,CASNRRGQGARTGELFF,TGTGCCAGCAATCGCCGGGGACAGGGGGCGCGAACCGGGGAGCTGTTTTTT
TRBJ2-7,-,-,TRBV4-1,CASSQDPFGTYEQYF,TGCGCCAGCAGCCAAGATCCGTTCGGGACCTACGAGCAGTACTTC
TRBJ1-5,-,-,TRBV30,CAWAGDSNQPQHF,TGTGCCTGGGCAGGGGATAGCAATCAGCCCCAGCATTTT
TRBJ1-2,-,-,TRBV28,CASTGASRSGYTF,TGTGCCAGCACAGGGGCCTCAAGGAGTGGCTACACCTTC
TRBJ2-1,once,TRBD2,TRBV7-2,CASRTNLAGVQFF,TGTGCCAGCAGAACCAATCTAGCGGGCGTTCAGTTCTTC
TRBJ1-2,-,-,TRBV5-6,CASSSGGYGYTF,TGTGCCAGCAGCTCAGGCGGATATGGCTACACCTTC
TRBJ1-6,-,TRBD1,TRBV27,CASRGDRGLNSPLHF,TGTGCCAGCAGAGGGGACAGGGGATTAAATTCACCCCTCCACTTT
TRBJ1-2,once,TRBD1,TRBV4-3,CASSLGQGRGYTF,TGCGCCAGCAGCCTAGGACAGGGGCGAGGCTACACCTTC
TRBJ2-5,-,TRBD1,TRBV7-9,CASSRTGGTQETQYF,TGTGCCAGCAGCCGGACAGGGGGTACCCAAGAGACCCAGTACTTC
TRBJ2-5,-,TRBD2,TRBV6-5,CASSPGGLAQETQYF,TGTGCCAGCAGTCCGGGGGGACTAGCGCAAGAGACCCAGTACTTC
TRBJ1-1,-,-,TRBV20-1,CSASRYGAATEAFF,TGCAGTGCTAGTCGGTACGGGGCGGCGACTGAAGCTTTCTTT
TRBJ2-1,-,-,TRBV12-3/TRBV12-4,CASIQVLTNEQFF,TGTGCCAGCATTCAGGTTTTAACCAATGAGCAGTTCTTC
TRBJ2-7,-,-,TRBV7-2,CASSLDAGRPYEQYF,TGTGCCAGCAGCTTAGATGCAGGGCGACCCTACGAGCAGTACTTC
TRBJ1-2,-,-,TRBV13,CASSLVANYGYTF,TGTGCCAGCAGCTTAGTTGCTAACTATGGCTACACCTTC
TRBJ1-1,-,TRBD1,TRBV5-1,CASSPGAGGRNTEAFF,TGCGCCAGCAGCCCGGGGGCAGGGGGAAGGAACACTGAAGCTTTCTTT
TRBJ1-1,-,-,TRBV7-9,CASSHSVLTEEAFF,TGTGCCAGCAGCCATTCTGTCCTGACCGAAGAAGCTTTCTTT
TRBJ1-4,-,-,TRBV18,CASSPTWGDYEKLFF,TGTGCCAGCTCACCGACCTGGGGTGATTATGAAAAACTGTTTTTT
TRBJ1-3,-,-,TRBV5-1,CASSSAASSGSGNTIYF,TGCGCCAGCAGCTCCGCCGCGAGTTCCGGTTCTGGAAACACCATATATTTT
TRBJ1-4,-,-,TRBV27,CASSLSPQGPGEKLFF,TGTGCCAGCAGTTTATCCCCCCAGGGTCCCGGTGAAAAACTGTTTTTT
TRBJ1-5,once,-,TRBV28,CASSGNQPQHF,TGTGCCAGCTCAGGGAACCAGCCCCAGCATTTT
TRBJ2-1,-,-,TRBV19,CASSSSGFSYNEQFF,TGTGCCAGTAGTTCCAGCGGGTTCTCCTACAATGAGCAGTTCTTC
TRBJ2-3,-,-,TRBV6-6,CASSFETIRGTDTQYF,TGTGCCAGCAGTTTTGAGACCATTCGGGGCACAGATACGCAGTATTTT
TRBJ2-1,-,TRBD2,TRBV27,CASSLSGTSGAYNEQFF,TGTGCCAGCAGTTTATCGGGGACTAGCGGGGCCTACAATGAGCAGTTCTTC
TRBJ2-2,-,TRBD2,TRBV27,CASRPGTTRKYTGELFF,TGTGCCAGCAGGCCTGGGACTACACGGAAATACACCGGGGAGCTGTTTTTT
TRBJ1-2,-,-,TRBV5-1,CASSLEPAGYGYTF,TGCGCCAGCAGCTTGGAGCCCGCCGGTTATGGCTACACCTTC
TRBJ1-2,-,-,TRBV30,CAWTRTNSNYGYTF,TGTGCCTGGACCAGAACGAATTCTAACTATGGCTACACCTTC
TRBJ2-7,-,-,TRBV18,CASSPGTDTYEQYF,TGTGCCAGCTCACCAGGGACGGACACCTACGAGCAGTACTTC
TRBJ2-3,-,-,TRBV14,CASSLRLGSTDTQYF,TGTGCCAGCAGCTTACGACTAGGCTCGACAGATACGCAGTATTTT
TRBJ1-2,-,-,TRBV4-1,CASSQDLERGTNYGYTF,TGCGCCAGCAGCCAAGATCTTGAAAGGGGGACTAACTATGGCTACACCTTC
TRBJ1-5,-,-,TRBV6-5,CASSYSRDNQPQHF,TGTGCCAGCAGTTACTCAAGGGATAATCAGCCCCAGCATTTT
TRBJ1-2,-,-,TRBV6-5,CASRNGLGYGYTF,TGTGCCAGCAGGAACGGGCTCGGCTATGGCTACACCTTC
TRBJ1-2,-,-,TRBV5-1,CASSPTGGGWYGYTF,TGCGCCAGCAGCCCCACGGGGGGCGGGTGGTATGGCTACACCTTC
TRBJ1-1,-,-,TRBV12-3/TRBV12-4,CASSLKTGTEAFF,TGTGCCAGCAGTCTGAAGACAGGCACTGAAGCTTTCTTT